These T cell receptor beta chains were read from a single sample in a study of T cell responses to AZD1222 COVID-19 vaccine. Data came from immunoSEQ multiplex PCR; TCRdb stores just in-frame clones and leaves some out. Among more than 150,000 clones listed, 75% to 90% were seen once. Sequencing was performed on peripheral blood, taken on day 0 of AZD1222 vaccination. These receptors all stem from an adult in good health. Both conserved end residues are part of each CDR3. D genes are given only for firm matches. Size tells how often a clone was seen (once, few, many) or the class of an expanded clone, and some rows leave it out.

abundance | j_gene | d_gene | v_gene | CDR3aa | CDR3nt
. | TRBJ2-7 | TRBD1 | TRBV28 | CASSPRGQGRTYEQYF | TGTGCCAGCAGCCCCAGGGGACAGGGACGGACCTACGAGCAGTACTTC
. | TRBJ1-1 | . | TRBV7-8 | CASSRTPTMYAFF | TGTGCCAGCAGCCGAACTCCGACGATGTATGCTTTCTTT
. | TRBJ2-6 | TRBD1 | TRBV30 | CAWLDRGKSAGANVLTF | TGTGCCTGGCTGGACAGGGGGAAATCTGCTGGGGCCAACGTCCTGACTTTC
. | TRBJ2-1 | TRBD2 | TRBV7-2 | CASSTGTSPNEQFF | TGTGCCAGCAGCACCGGGACTAGCCCCAATGAGCAGTTCTTC
. | TRBJ2-5 | . | TRBV30 | CAWKRGSHQETQYF | TGTGCCTGGAAAAGGGGGTCTCACCAAGAGACCCAGTACTTC
. | TRBJ1-2 | TRBD1 | TRBV5-8 | CASSLRQGGDYGYTF | TGTGCCAGCAGCCTCCGACAGGGAGGGGACTATGGCTACACCTTC
. | TRBJ2-2 | TRBD2 | TRBV19 | CASSTSGVNGELFF | TGTGCCAGTAGCACTAGCGGGGTAAACGGGGAGCTGTTTTTT
few | TRBJ2-5 | . | TRBV6-2/TRBV6-3 | CASSYREQETQYF | TGTGCCAGCAGTTACAGGGAACAAGAGACCCAGTACTTC
. | TRBJ2-1 | . | TRBV7-3 | CASSTEGGVPHNEQFF | TGTGCCAGCAGCACAGAAGGTGGGGTCCCCCACAATGAGCAGTTCTTC
. | TRBJ2-5 | . | TRBV19 | CASTTQGASETQYF | TGTGCCAGTACCACCCAAGGGGCTTCAGAGACCCAGTACTTC
. | TRBJ1-2 | TRBD1 | TRBV30 | CAYDRGAYGYTF | TGTGCCTATGACAGGGGCGCCTATGGCTACACCTTC
. | TRBJ2-2 | TRBD1 | TRBV14 | CASSRMGQGAVGELFF | TGTGCCAGCAGCCGGATGGGGCAGGGGGCTGTCGGGGAGCTGTTTTTT
. | TRBJ1-4 | . | TRBV5-4 | CASSLRATNEKLFF | TGTGCCAGCAGCTTGCGGGCAACTAATGAAAAACTGTTTTTT
once | TRBJ1-1 | . | TRBV18 | CASSPTGSTEAFF | TGTGCCAGCTCACCTACAGGGAGTACTGAAGCTTTCTTT
few | TRBJ1-1 | . | TRBV2 | CASREGRGGTLNTEAFF | TGTGCCAGCAGAGAAGGTCGGGGGGGGACGTTGAACACTGAAGCTTTCTTT
few | TRBJ2-7 | . | TRBV30 | CAWGRSYEQYF | TGTGCCTGGGGCAGGTCCTACGAGCAGTACTTC
. | TRBJ2-1 | TRBD1 | TRBV7-2 | CASSLDAGTDLHNEQFF | TGTGCCAGCAGCTTAGATGCAGGGACAGATCTCCACAATGAGCAGTTCTTC
. | TRBJ2-3 | TRBD2 | TRBV30 | CAWASGGLSLSTDTQYF | TGTGCCTGGGCCAGCGGGGGCTTATCCTTAAGCACAGATACGCAGTATTTT
. | TRBJ1-5 | TRBD1 | TRBV28 | CASSFPRQGDQPQHF | TGTGCCAGCAGTTTCCCCCGACAGGGAGATCAGCCCCAGCATTTT
. | TRBJ1-6 | . | TRBV6-5 | CASSFQQGRNSPLHF | TGTGCCAGCAGTTTCCAGCAGGGGCGGAATTCACCCCTCCACTTT
. | TRBJ2-7 | . | TRBV13 | CASSLTETYEQYF | TGTGCCAGCAGCTTAACAGAAACCTACGAGCAGTACTTC
. | TRBJ1-3 | . | TRBV6-1 | CASSEAGTAGNTIYF | TGTGCCAGCAGTGAAGCGGGGACTGCTGGAAACACCATATATTTT
. | TRBJ2-7 | . | TRBV6-5 | CASSTLRGHYEQYF | TGTGCCAGCAGTACCTTGAGGGGCCACTACGAGCAGTACTTC
. | TRBJ2-7 | TRBD2 | TRBV3-1/TRBV3-2 | CASSRIGLAGSYEQYF | TGTGCCAGCAGCCGCATCGGACTAGCGGGTTCCTACGAGCAGTACTTC
. | TRBJ2-7 | . | TRBV7-9 | CASSLRSTGSYEQYF | TGTGCCAGCAGCTTAAGGAGTACAGGGTCCTACGAGCAGTACTTC
. | TRBJ1-5 | . | TRBV6-5 | CASSQGEQPQHF | TGTGCCAGCAGCCAAGGCGAACAGCCCCAGCATTTT
. | TRBJ1-2 | . | TRBV6-1 | CASSEFGLPAYGYTF | TGTGCCAGCAGTGAATTCGGCCTCCCGGCCTATGGCTACACCTTT
. | TRBJ1-4 | TRBD1 | TRBV11-2 | CASSPMGQGANEKLFF | TGTGCCAGCAGCCCTATGGGACAGGGAGCTAATGAAAAACTGTTTTTT
. | TRBJ1-4 | TRBD1 | TRBV19 | CASKRNWGRTGVEKLFF | TGTGCCAGTAAACGGAATTGGGGAAGGACAGGGGTCGAAAAACTGTTTTTT
. | TRBJ2-6 | TRBD2 | TRBV2 | CASSVRAGISGANVLTF | TGTGCCAGCAGTGTTCGAGCGGGGATCTCTGGGGCCAACGTCCTGACTTTC
. | TRBJ2-5 | TRBD1 | TRBV11-3 | CASSLVSQGVQETQYF | TGTGCCAGCAGCTTAGTATCCCAGGGGGTACAAGAGACCCAGTACTTC
. | TRBJ2-1 | . | TRBV5-4 | CASSLIISSYNEQFF | TGTGCCAGCAGCTTGATCATAAGCTCCTACAATGAGCAGTTCTTC
. | TRBJ2-7 | TRBD2 | TRBV3-1/TRBV3-2 | CASSQGVIAGTYEQYF | TGTGCCAGCAGCCAAGGAGTGATAGCGGGCACCTACGAGCAGTACTTC
. | TRBJ1-1 | . | TRBV9 | CASSAGGQSINEAFF | TGTGCCAGCAGCGCGGGAGGACAGTCGATAAATGAAGCTTTCTTT
. | TRBJ1-5 | . | TRBV6-5 | CASSAGQGGQPQHF | TGTGCCAGCAGCGCCGGTCAGGGCGGTCAGCCCCAGCATTTT
. | TRBJ2-7 | TRBD2 | TRBV28 | CASSSSSSGGREQYF | TGTGCCAGCAGTTCCTCGTCTAGCGGGGGAAGGGAGCAGTACTTC
. | TRBJ2-3 | TRBD2 | TRBV13 | CASSLKGLAGVKDTQYF | TGTGCCAGCAGCTTAAAGGGGCTAGCGGGAGTGAAAGATACGCAGTATTTT